What follows is one T cell receptor (beta chain) and its context. This receptor's antigen is unknown. Base-call qualities are not available, and no considerably larger clone is one nucleotide away. Based on the germline V gene, the CDR1 and CDR2 sequences are SGHRS and YFSETQ. Including the terminal cysteine and phenylalanine, the CDR3 comprises 14 residues. Of all the DNA, just the CDR3 is kept, 42 bases in frame from base 1. At the junction V is shortened by 0 bases and J by 0 bases, with 6 bases in between. This specimen comes from a study of blood T cell repertoires in COVID-19 (dated by TCRdb to about 2020). As for the study more broadly: Collaborator samples came from the United States, Italy and Spain and covered acute and convalescent phases of COVID-19. The material from the prospective study consisted of cDNA or gDNA derived from T cells, B-cell-depleted T cells, or PBMCs. Subjects who had been exposed to COVID-19, were actively infected with it, or had recovered from it provided the deeply sampled blood TCRbeta repertoires that made up the dataset. The repertoires were released in a freely available public database meant as a resource for research on the immune response to SARS-CoV-2. The samples were drawn from two sources: the first 160 participants of the ongoing ImmuneRACE study, and over 1,000 subjects contributed by 6 global collaborators. Sample metadata almost always included a de-identified subject ID, COVID-19 status, age in years and sex. Where available, HLA class I and class II types were obtained from metadata supplied by the sample provider rather than from assay-based typing. The investigation overall reported the following: The amount of clinical and demographic metadata varied by source and participant and was provided uncurated.

TCRbeta CDR3 regions were amplified from genomic DNA using the immunoSEQ Assay, a bias-controlled multiplex PCR. The authors processed their data as follows. The number of nucleated cells in each sample was estimated from the amplification of reference gene primers within the assay. To quantify the absolute abundance of each unique TCRbeta CDR3 rearrangement, sequence reads were collapsed and filtered. For each sample, productive Simpson clonality was calculated by taking the square root of Simpson's diversity index across productive rearrangements. TCRdb retrieved this table from immuneACCESS and kept in-frame rearrangements only. Not all clones are present; in checked studies, unresolved V genes account for under half, and no reason is known for the remainder. Clone size and the V and J calls come from that table; the DNA yielded D and trimming. Recorded for this sample are roughly 240,000 clones; about 88% of them occurred a single time. Jointly, the top ten make up approximately 4% of the sample.

Whole blood was collected in K2EDTA tubes by collaborating institutions according to the institutions' own protocols. For TCRbeta analysis, collaborators shipped samples as frozen whole blood, isolated PBMCs, or DNA extracted from either of those sample types. The sequence is built from TRBV5-1 and TRBJ1-2, with the D gene call left open. The specimen was peripheral blood. The sequence came from a man aged 18 to 29 with active or convalescent COVID-19. The DNA is TGCGCCAGCAGCTTGGCGCAGGCTAACTATGGCTACACCTTC. It encodes CASSLAQANYGYTF.